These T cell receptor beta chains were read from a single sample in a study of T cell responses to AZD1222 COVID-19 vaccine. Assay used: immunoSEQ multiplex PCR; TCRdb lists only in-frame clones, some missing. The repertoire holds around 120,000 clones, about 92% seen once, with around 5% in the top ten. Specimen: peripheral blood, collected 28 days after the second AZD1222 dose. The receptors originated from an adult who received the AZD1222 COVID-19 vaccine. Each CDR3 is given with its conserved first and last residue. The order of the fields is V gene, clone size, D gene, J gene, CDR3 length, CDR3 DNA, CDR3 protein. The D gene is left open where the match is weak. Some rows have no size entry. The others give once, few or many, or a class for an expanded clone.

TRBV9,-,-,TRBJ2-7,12,TGTGCCAGCAGCGCAGACTCCTACGAGCAGTACTTC,CASSADSYEQYF
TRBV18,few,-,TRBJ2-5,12,TGTGCCAGCTCACGAAATCAAGAGACCCAGTACTTC,CASSRNQETQYF
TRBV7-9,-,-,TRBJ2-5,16,TGTGCCAGCAGCTTAGGTACAACCGGGTACCAAGAGACCCAGTACTTC,CASSLGTTGYQETQYF
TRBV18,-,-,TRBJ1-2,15,TGTGCCAGCTCACCCTCTGGGACGGACCACTATGGCTACACCTTC,CASSPSGTDHYGYTF
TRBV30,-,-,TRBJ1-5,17,TGTGCCTGGAGTGTCCGGGGTCGGGGTCGAATCAGCCAGCCCCAGCATTTT,CAWSVRGRGRISQPQHF
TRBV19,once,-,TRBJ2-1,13,TGTGCCAGTAGTATAACGAGGGGCAATGAGCAGTTCTTC,CASSITRGNEQFF
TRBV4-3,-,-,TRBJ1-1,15,TGCGCCAGCAGCCAAGGAGTAAACACAAACACTGAAGCTTTCTTT,CASSQGVNTNTEAFF
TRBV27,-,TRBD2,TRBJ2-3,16,TGTGCCAGCAGTTGGACCCTAGCGGGAGCGTCCGATACGCAGTATTTT,CASSWTLAGASDTQYF
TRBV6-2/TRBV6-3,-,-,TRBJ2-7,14,TGTGCCAGCAGTTACTCGTCCCCGGGATACGAGCAGTACTTC,CASSYSSPGYEQYF
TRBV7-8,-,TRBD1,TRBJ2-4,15,TGTGCCAGCAGCTTATCCGGGACAGAAGGGGACATTCAGTACTTC,CASSLSGTEGDIQYF
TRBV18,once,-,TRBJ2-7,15,TGTGCCAGCTCACCAGGCAGGCCATTAAACTACGAGCAGTACTTC,CASSPGRPLNYEQYF
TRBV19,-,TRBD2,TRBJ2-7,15,TGTGCCAGCCGATTTGCGGGAGGGGAAAACTACGAGCAGTACTTC,CASRFAGGENYEQYF
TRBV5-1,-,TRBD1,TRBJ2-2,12,TGCGCCAGCAGCTTACAGGGGCGGGAGCTGTTTTTT,CASSLQGRELFF
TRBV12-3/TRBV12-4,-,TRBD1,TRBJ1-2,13,TGTGCCAGCAGGACAGGGGGGCTGGGAGGCTACACCTTC,CASRTGGLGGYTF
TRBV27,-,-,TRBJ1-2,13,TGTGCCAGCAGTTTATCGAGAGGGAGAGGCTACACCTTC,CASSLSRGRGYTF
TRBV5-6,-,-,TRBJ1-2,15,TGTGCCAGCAGCTCGAGCCTTACCCGCTACTATGGCTACACCTTC,CASSSSLTRYYGYTF
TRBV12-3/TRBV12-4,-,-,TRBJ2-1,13,TGTGCCAGCAGTTTGACTAGATTCAATGAGCAGTTCTTC,CASSLTRFNEQFF
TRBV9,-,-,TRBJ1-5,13,TGTGCCAGCAGCCAGGCGGGCAATCAGCCCCAGCATTTT,CASSQAGNQPQHF
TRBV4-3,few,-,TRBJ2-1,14,TGCGCCAGCAGCCAAGCGTTAACTTACAATGAGCAGTTCTTC,CASSQALTYNEQFF
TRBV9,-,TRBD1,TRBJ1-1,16,TGTGCCAGCAGCGTTAACCCGGGACAGAGAAACACTGAAGCTTTCTTT,CASSVNPGQRNTEAFF
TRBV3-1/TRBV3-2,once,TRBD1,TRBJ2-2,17,TGTGCCAGCAGCCCTCTACCGGGACAGGGACACACCGGGGAGCTGTTTTTT,CASSPLPGQGHTGELFF
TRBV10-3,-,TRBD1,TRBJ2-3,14,TGTGCCATCAAGGGGACAGCGATCACAGATACGCAGTATTTT,CAIKGTAITDTQYF
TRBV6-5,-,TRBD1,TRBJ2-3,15,TGTGCCAGCAGCCCCGGGACAGGGGGCTTCGATACGCAGTATTTT,CASSPGTGGFDTQYF
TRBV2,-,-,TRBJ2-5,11,TGTGCCAGCACTTTGGAGGAGACCCAGTACTTC,CASTLEETQYF